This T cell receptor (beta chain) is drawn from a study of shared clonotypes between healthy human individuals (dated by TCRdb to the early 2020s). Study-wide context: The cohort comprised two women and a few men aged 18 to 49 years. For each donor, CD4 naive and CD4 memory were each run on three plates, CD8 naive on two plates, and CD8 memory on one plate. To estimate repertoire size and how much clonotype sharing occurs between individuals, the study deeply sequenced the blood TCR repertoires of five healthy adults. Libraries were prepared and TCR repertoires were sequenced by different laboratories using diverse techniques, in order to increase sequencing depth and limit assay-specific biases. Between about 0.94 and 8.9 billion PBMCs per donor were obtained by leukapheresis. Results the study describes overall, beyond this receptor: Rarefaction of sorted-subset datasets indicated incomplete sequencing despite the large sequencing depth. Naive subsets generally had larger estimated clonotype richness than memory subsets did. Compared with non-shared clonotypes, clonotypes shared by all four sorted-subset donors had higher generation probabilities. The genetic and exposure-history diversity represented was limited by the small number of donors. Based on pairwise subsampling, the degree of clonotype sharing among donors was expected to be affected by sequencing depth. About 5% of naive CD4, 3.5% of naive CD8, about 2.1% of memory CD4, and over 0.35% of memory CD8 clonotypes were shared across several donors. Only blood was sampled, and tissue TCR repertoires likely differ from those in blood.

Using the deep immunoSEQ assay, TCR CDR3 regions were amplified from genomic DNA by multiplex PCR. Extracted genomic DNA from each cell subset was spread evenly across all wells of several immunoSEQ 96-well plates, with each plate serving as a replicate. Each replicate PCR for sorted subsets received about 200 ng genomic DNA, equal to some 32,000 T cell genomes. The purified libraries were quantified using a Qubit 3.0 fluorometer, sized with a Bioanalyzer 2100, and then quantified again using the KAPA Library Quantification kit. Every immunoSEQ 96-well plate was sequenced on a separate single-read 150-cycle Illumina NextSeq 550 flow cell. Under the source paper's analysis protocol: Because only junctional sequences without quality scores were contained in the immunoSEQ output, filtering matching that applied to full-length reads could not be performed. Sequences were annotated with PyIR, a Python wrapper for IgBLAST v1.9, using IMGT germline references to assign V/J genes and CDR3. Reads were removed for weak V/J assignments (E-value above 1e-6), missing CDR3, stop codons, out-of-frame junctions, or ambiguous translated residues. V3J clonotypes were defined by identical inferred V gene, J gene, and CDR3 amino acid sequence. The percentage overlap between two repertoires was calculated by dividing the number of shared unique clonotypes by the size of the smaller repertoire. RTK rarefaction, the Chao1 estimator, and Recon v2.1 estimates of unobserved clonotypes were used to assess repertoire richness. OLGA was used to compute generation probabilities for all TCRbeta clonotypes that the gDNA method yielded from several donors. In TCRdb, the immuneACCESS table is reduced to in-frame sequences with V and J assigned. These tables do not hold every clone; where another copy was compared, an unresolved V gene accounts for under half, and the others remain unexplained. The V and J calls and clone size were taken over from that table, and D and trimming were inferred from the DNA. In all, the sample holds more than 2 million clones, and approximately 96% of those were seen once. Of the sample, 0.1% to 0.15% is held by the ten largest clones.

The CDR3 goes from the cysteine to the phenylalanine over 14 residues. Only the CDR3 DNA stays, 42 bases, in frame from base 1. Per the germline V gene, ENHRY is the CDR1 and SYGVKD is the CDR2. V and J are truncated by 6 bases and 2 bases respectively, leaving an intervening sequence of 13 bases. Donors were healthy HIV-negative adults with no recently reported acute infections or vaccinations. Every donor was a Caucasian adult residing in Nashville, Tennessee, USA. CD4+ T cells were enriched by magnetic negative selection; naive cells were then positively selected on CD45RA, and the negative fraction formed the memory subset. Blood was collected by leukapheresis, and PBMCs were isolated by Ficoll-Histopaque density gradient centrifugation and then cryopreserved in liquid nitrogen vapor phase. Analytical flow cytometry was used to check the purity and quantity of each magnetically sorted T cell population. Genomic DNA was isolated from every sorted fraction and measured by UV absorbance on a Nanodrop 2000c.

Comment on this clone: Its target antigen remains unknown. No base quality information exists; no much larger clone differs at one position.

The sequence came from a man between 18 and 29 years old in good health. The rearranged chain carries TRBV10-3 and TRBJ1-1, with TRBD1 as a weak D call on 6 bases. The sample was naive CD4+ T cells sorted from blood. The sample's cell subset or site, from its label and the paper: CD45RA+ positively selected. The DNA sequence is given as TGTGCCATCAGGCCAGGGGCCTCTAACACTGAAGCTTTCTTT. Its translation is CAIRPGASNTEAFF.